Listed below are T cell receptor beta chains from one sample, sequenced in a study of blood T cells in healthy people across ages. From the 5' RACE reads, TCRdb called clonotypes with MiXCR, one entry per CDR3 protein. The sample records some 560,000 distinct CDR3 sequences, approximately 26% being singletons. These records were also assigned to another study, of T cells of mothers and their children.

The sequenced sample was blood. The receptors stem from a boy between 2 and 10 years old in good health. The conserved cysteine and the conserved F or W are not part of the CDR3 here. Clone size, where shown, is once, few, many, or a class for clones that have expanded.

cdr3_aa j_call v_call clone_size
SASAGSNYGYT TRBJ1-2 TRBV20-1 few
SVQGYQETQY TRBJ2-5 TRBV29-1 few
ASSLGVGYTIY TRBJ1-3 TRBV27 NA
ASSSPRDNSTDTQY TRBJ2-3 TRBV21-1 few
ASSPRQGLLGYT TRBJ1-2 TRBV7-2 NA
ASSADSGAEQY TRBJ2-7 TRBV2 NA
AWSVPVGGSDEQY TRBJ2-7 TRBV30 once
ASSLPPGGRQF NA TRBV12-3/TRBV12-4 few
ASSRQGTGNQPQH TRBJ1-5 TRBV2 few
SATSGSLNSPLH TRBJ1-6 TRBV20-1 NA
ASSSAGAASSEQY TRBJ2-7 TRBV12-3/TRBV12-4 few
ASSSTRVHNEQF TRBJ2-1 TRBV25-1 NA
ASSVAYGTGVTGELF TRBJ2-2 TRBV9 NA
ASSSREAPRKTQY TRBJ2-5 TRBV7-9 few
ASSLPFAGANVLT TRBJ2-6 TRBV3-1 NA
ASSVTSGSYNEQF TRBJ2-1 TRBV9 many
ASSFSWPGDTQY TRBJ2-3 TRBV27 once
ASNLTGYEQY NA TRBV27 NA
ASSHHFVSSGGAGEQF TRBJ2-1 TRBV7-8 NA
ASSAPTTTVDEQY TRBJ2-7 TRBV6-1 NA
ATSREAANSPLH TRBJ1-6 TRBV15 NA
STAIAGVGETQY TRBJ2-5 TRBV20-1 NA
ASSPRGTGGMY TRBJ2-7 TRBV14 NA
ASSSLAGAEQY TRBJ2-7 TRBV25-1 NA
AISVSVNTEAF TRBJ1-1 TRBV10-3 NA
ASSLVGLGVEQF TRBJ2-1 TRBV7-9 few
SARDVGTSANEQF TRBJ2-1 TRBV20-1 many
ASRVSTGTGVFMNTEAF TRBJ1-1 TRBV5-5 NA
ASSFGGAGDYGYT TRBJ1-2 TRBV28 few
ASSYSRLPSADTQY TRBJ2-3 TRBV6-6 NA
ASRDPRGEVTQY TRBJ2-5 TRBV2 few
ATSSTGGFVGYT TRBJ1-2 TRBV15 NA
ASSAGGGYT TRBJ1-2 TRBV12-3/TRBV12-4 NA
ASSLGRDSVVYEQY TRBJ2-7 TRBV13 NA
AWSVEGEKLF TRBJ1-4 TRBV30 few
SAKGLAGEETQY TRBJ2-5 TRBV20-1 few
ASSQDRAGATDTQY TRBJ2-3 TRBV4-3 NA
ASSLQVVGNQPQH TRBJ1-5 TRBV2 NA
ASSLPTSYGYT TRBJ1-2 TRBV7-2 NA
ASSKDKSPILYEQY TRBJ2-7 TRBV21-1 NA
ASSPGTYETQY NA TRBV3-1 NA
ASSLFGTGELF TRBJ2-2 TRBV5-5 NA
ASSGTSGVDEQF TRBJ2-1 TRBV10-2 NA
ASSLLSLTTGELF TRBJ2-2 TRBV27 few
ASSQSGGTGARRTQY TRBJ2-5 TRBV3-1 few
ASSLGIAGPPGRQY TRBJ2-3 TRBV7-8 NA
ASSLGLTRAHEQF NA TRBV11-2 few
ASSLSRALSYNSPLH TRBJ1-6 TRBV27 NA
ASSLMGTGTGELF TRBJ2-2 TRBV7-8 NA
ASSTSGKAGELF TRBJ2-2 TRBV7-2 NA
AITEDRATGELF TRBJ2-2 TRBV10-3 few
ASSQDPNTDTQY TRBJ2-3 TRBV3-1 NA
ASSFQAGVGTDTQY TRBJ2-3 TRBV7-2 NA
ASSPMTGTYEQY NA TRBV5-1 NA
ASSGGQGRETQY TRBJ2-5 TRBV12-3/TRBV12-4 few